This T cell receptor (beta chain) was sequenced for a study of T cell responses to AZD1222 COVID-19 vaccine. Germline V gene lookup returns CDR1 PRHDT and CDR2 FYEKMQ (reference sequence). The junction had 3 bases not matched to a gene; V was cut back by 5 bases and J by 4 bases. The CDR3 is 14 amino acids. General study points: After the peak T cell response, and only then, were repertoires sampled. The span of vaccine-associated CD4 TCRs extended across spike, with dominance at 160-218 and 743-854. Only six or seven AZD1222 recipients tested seropositive at baseline.

Points on this clone: Its antigen is undetermined.

Repertoires were generated with immunoSEQ multiplex PCR, while TCRdb's copy carries only in-frame clones and drops some. The data show 100,000 to 150,000 clones, approximately 89% seen once. J is TRBJ1-2 and V is TRBV13, with 11 bases fitting TRBD1. The sequence was collected from an adult who received the AZD1222 COVID-19 vaccine. The specimen was peripheral blood, collected 28 days after the second AZD1222 dose. The CDR3 DNA reads as TGTGCCAGCAGCCAAGGGACAGGGGGCTATGGCTACACCTTC. Amino acid sequence: CASSQGTGGYGYTF. The full variable domain, rest sourced from reference TRBV13 and TRBJ1-2, is AAGVIQSPRHLIKEKRETATLKCYPIPRHDTVYWYQQGPGQDPQFLISFYEKMQSDKGSIPDRFSAQQFSDYHSELNMSSLELGDSALYFCASSQGTGGYGYTFGSGTRLTVV.